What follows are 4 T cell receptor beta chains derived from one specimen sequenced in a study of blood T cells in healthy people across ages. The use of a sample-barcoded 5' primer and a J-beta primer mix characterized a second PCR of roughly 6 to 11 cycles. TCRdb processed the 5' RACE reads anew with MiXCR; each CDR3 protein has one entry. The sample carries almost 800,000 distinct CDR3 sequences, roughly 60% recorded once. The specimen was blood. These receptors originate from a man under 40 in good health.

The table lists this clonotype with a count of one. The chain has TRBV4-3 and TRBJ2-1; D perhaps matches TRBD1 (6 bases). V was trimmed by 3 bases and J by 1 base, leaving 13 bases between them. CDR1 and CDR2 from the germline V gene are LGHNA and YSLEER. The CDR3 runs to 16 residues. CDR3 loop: CASSQGRGSSYNEQFF. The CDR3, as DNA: TGCGCCAGCAGCCAGGGCAGGGGATCATCCTACAATGAGCAGTTCTTC.

In DNA form, the CDR3 reads TGTGCCAGCAGCGTAGACGGGGATGGCTACACCTTC. Amino acids: CASSVDGDGYTF. The chain joins TRBV9 to TRBJ1-2, with D unresolved. Germline V gives CDR1 SGDLS, CDR2 YYNGEE. Deletions cut 0 bases from V and 6 bases from J, with 6 bases between. CDR3 length equals 12 residues.

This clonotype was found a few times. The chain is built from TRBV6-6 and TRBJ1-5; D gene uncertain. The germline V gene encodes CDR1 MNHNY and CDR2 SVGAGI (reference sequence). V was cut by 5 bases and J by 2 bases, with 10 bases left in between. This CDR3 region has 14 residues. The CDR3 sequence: CASSGRTGNQPQHF. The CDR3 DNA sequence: TGTGCCAGCAGTGGGAGGACGGGCAATCAGCCCCAGCATTTT.

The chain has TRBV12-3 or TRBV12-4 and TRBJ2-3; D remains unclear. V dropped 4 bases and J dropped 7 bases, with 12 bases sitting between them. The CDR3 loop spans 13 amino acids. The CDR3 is CASSSVSGHTQYF. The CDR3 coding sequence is TGTGCCAGCAGTTCCGTCTCCGGGCATACGCAGTATTTT.